The 28 T cell receptor beta chains presented below share a single source sample, sequenced in a study of Ad26.COV2.S vaccination and SARS-CoV-2 variants. Stated treatment: around 19 received Ad26.COV2.S at low or high dose, single or two shots; about 5 received placebo; per-sample allocation not given. Specimen acquisition occurred on day 63 following the initial vaccine or placebo injection. The method was immunoSEQ multiplex PCR; TCRdb's version includes in-frame clones alone and lacks a portion of them. Of roughly 380,000 clones listed, around 87% are singletons. The source was peripheral blood, collected in a trial of Ad26.COV2.S vaccine versus placebo. All receptors come from a person aged 18-65 years who received the Ad26.COV2.S COVID-19 vaccine or a placebo.

This clone was counted between two and nine times. The chain joins TRBV30 to TRBJ1-6; D perhaps matches TRBD1 (5 bases). This CDR3 has 14 amino acids. The germline V gene encodes CDR1 GTSNPN and CDR2 SVGIG (reference sequence). V gave up 5 bases and J gave up 8 bases, with 16 bases separating them. The CDR3 DNA reads TGTGCCTGGGGCAGGGACGGGCTTTATTCACCCCTCCACTTT. Its protein is CAWGRDGLYSPLHF.

The genes are TRBV7-6 and TRBJ1-6, with TRBD1 identical over 8 bases. CDR3 length: 17 residues. Looked up from germline, CDR1 is SGHVS and CDR2 is FNYEAQ. Trimming took 5 bases from V and 6 from J; bases not matched to a gene: 12. The CDR3 protein is CASSLEPDRELNSPLHF. CDR3 coding DNA: TGTGCCAGCAGCCTAGAACCGGACAGGGAGCTTAATTCACCCCTCCACTTT.

The chain employs TRBV4-2 and TRBJ1-2; 9 bases line up with TRBD1. Germline CDR1 is LGHNA and CDR2 is YNFKEQ. CDR3 length equals 15 residues. V lost 2 bases and J lost 8; bases outside the gene matches: 9. CDR3 region: CASSQRDREAWGYTF. As DNA, the CDR3 is TGTGCCAGCAGCCAACGGGACAGGGAAGCATGGGGCTACACCTTC.

The genes are TRBV5-6 and TRBJ1-2; unclear D gene. Trimming took 4 bases from V and 7 from J, leaving 14 bases between them. CDR3 length: 13 residues. In germline, CDR1 is SGHDT, CDR2 YYEEEE. The CDR3 bases are TGTGCCAGCAGCGGAACAAGTGTTGCTGGCTACACCTTC. This sequence encodes CASSGTSVAGYTF.

This chain connects TRBV27 to TRBJ1-1, with D perhaps matching TRBD1 (6 bases). Trimming removed 5 bases at V and 2 bases at J, with 12 bases between. Per germline, CDR1 MNHEY and CDR2 SMNVEV (reference sequence). The CDR3 is made up of 14 amino acids. The chain's CDR3 is CASSPRQENTEAFF. The DNA for the CDR3 is TGTGCCAGCAGTCCAAGACAGGAAAACACTGAAGCTTTCTTT.

This clone was detected only once. This sequence joins TRBV27 and TRBJ2-3; TRBD1 agrees at 11 bases. CDR3 size: 16 residues. The germline V gene has CDR1 MNHEY and CDR2 SMNVEV (reference sequence). V lost 7 bases and J lost 5; bases outside the gene matches: 11. CDR3 loop: CASTTRGTGGRDTQYF. Written as DNA, the CDR3 is TGTGCCAGCACGACACGCGGGACAGGGGGTAGAGATACGCAGTATTTT.

V gene TRBV7-9 combines with J gene TRBJ1-6, with 10 nucleotides matching TRBD1. Germline V lookup: CDR1 SEHNR, CDR2 FQNEAQ (reference sequence). J gave up 10 bases and V 4 bases, and 7 bases lay outside the gene matches. The CDR3 covers 15 residues. The CDR3 nucleotides read TGTGCCAGCAGCTCACCGGGACAGGGGTGGTCACCCCTCCACTTT. Its translation is CASSSPGQGWSPLHF.

The chain combines TRBV5-4 with TRBJ1-2, with 7 bases aligning to TRBD1. The CDR3 loop spans 15 amino acids. CDR1 and CDR2 from the germline V gene are SGHNT and YYREEE (reference sequence). V trimming: 0 bases; J trimming: 4 bases; junction bases outside the gene matches: 6. CDR3: CASSLVPGTVYGYTF. CDR3 DNA sequence: TGTGCCAGCAGCTTGGTGCCCGGGACAGTCTATGGCTACACCTTC. Filled out from reference TRBV5-4 and TRBJ1-2, the complete variable domain reads ETGVTQSPTHLIKTRGQQVTLRCSSQSGHNTVSWYQQALGQGPQFIFQYYREEENGRGNFPPRFSGLQFPNYSSELNVNALELDDSALYLCASSLVPGTVYGYTFGSGTRLTVV.

CDR3 in amino acids: CASSLGTPIGYTEAFF. The CDR3 region has the DNA TGTGCCAGCAGCTTAGGGACACCAATCGGATATACTGAAGCTTTCTTT. The gene calls are TRBV7-8 and TRBJ1-1; perhaps TRBD1 as D (5 bases). This CDR3 is built from 16 residues. Trimming pared 1 base from V and 5 bases from J, leaving 17 bases between. Germline values: CDR1 SGHVS, CDR2 FQNEAQ.

The chain recombines TRBV4-1 with TRBJ2-3; 15 bases agree with TRBD2. This CDR3 has 19 residues. The V gene's germline CDR1 is MGHRA and CDR2 YSYEKL. The trim removed 3 bases at V and 0 bases at J, leaving 7 bases unmatched. Written as DNA, the CDR3 is TGCGCCAGCAGCCACGGACTAGCGGGGGGGCAATCTAGCACAGATACGCAGTATTTT. Its translation is CASSHGLAGGQSSTDTQYF.

The V call is TRBV5-6, the J call TRBJ2-2, with a possible D match to TRBD1 (6 bases). Trimming stripped 6 bases from V and 7 bases from J, with 19 bases between. The CDR3 sequence is 15 residues long. Germline V gene data show CDR1 as SGHDT and CDR2 as YYEEEE. The CDR3 here is CASTTGQRLDGELFF. The CDR3 DNA is TGTGCCAGCACCACTGGACAGCGGTTGGACGGGGAGCTGTTTTTT.

The rearrangement links TRBV4-3 to TRBJ1-4, with D unresolved. V lost 2 bases to trimming and J lost 8 bases, with 15 bases between them. CDR1 LGHNA and CDR2 YSLEER come from the germline V gene. This CDR3 has 15 amino acids. CDR3 coding DNA: TGCGCCAGCAGCCAAATGGCCAGTGGGAGAGAAAAACTGTTTTTT. It yields the protein CASSQMASGREKLFF.

The count of this clone is one. V and J are TRBV19 and TRBJ2-7, with 7 bases identical to TRBD2. The CDR3 totals 15 residues. Trimming removed 5 bases from V and 0 bases from J; junction bases left unmatched: 7. Germline CDR1 and CDR2: LNHDA and SQIVND (reference sequence). Here the CDR3 reads CASSPGEGISYEQYF. The CDR3 DNA is TGTGCCAGTAGTCCCGGGGAGGGGATCTCCTACGAGCAGTACTTC. The complete variable domain, with remaining parts taken from reference TRBV19 and TRBJ2-7, reads DGGITQSPKYLFRKEGQNVTLSCEQNLNHDAMYWYRQDPGQGLRLIYYSQIVNDFQKGDIAEGYSVSREKKESFPLTVTSAQKNPTAFYLCASSPGEGISYEQYFGPGTRLTVT.

The genes are TRBV7-3 and TRBJ2-5, with 8 bases lining up with TRBD2. The CDR3 contains 15 residues. CDR1 SGHTA and CDR2 FQGTGA come from the germline V gene. The J segment lost 5 bases and the V segment lost 2 bases, leaving 7 bases of the junction unmatched. The DNA for the CDR3 is TGTGCCAGCAGCTTAGAGGGGCTAGCGGGTGAGACCCAGTACTTC. Protein product: CASSLEGLAGETQYF. The variable domain in full, completed from reference TRBV7-3 and TRBJ2-5, reads GAGVSQTPSNKVTEKGKYVELRCDPISGHTALYWYRQSLGQGPEFLIYFQGTGAADDSGLPNDRFFAVRPEGSVSTLKIQRTERGDSAVYLCASSLEGLAGETQYFGPGTRLLVL.

The chain employs TRBV27 and TRBJ1-1; unclear D gene. The CDR3 consists of 19 residues. Germline values: CDR1 MNHEY, CDR2 SMNVEV (reference sequence). V was pared by 6 bases and J by 0 bases, with 26 bases between. The CDR3 DNA reads as TGTGCCAGCAGAGTTGGTAATTCCGGGAAGCTGCCGATGAACACTGAAGCTTTCTTT. Protein product: CASRVGNSGKLPMNTEAFF.

V gene TRBV3-1 (or the pseudogene TRBV3-2) combines with J gene TRBJ2-7; D not resolved. V was pared by 0 bases and J by 0 bases, with 6 bases between. Germline V gene data show CDR1 as LGHDT and CDR2 as YNNKEL (reference sequence). This CDR3 region has 14 residues. DNA for the CDR3: TGTGCCAGCAGCCAAGATACAGTCTCCTACGAGCAGTACTTC. Protein: CASSQDTVSYEQYF.

The chain couples TRBV30 to TRBJ1-4; 7 positions agree with TRBD1. This CDR3 contains 13 residues. Germline values: CDR1 GTSNPN, CDR2 SVGIG (reference sequence). V shed 8 bases, J shed 7 bases, and the junction held 10 bases outside the gene matches. As DNA, the CDR3 is TGTGCCAGAAAACAGGGGTTGAGTGAAAAACTGTTTTTT. This translates into CARKQGLSEKLFF.

The chain has TRBV6-6 and TRBJ1-4; no definite D call. The CDR3 length is 15 residues. In germline, CDR1 is MNHNY, CDR2 SVGAGI (reference sequence). The ends were cut back, 0 bases at V and 1 base at J, with 6 bases in the middle. In DNA form, the CDR3 reads TGTGCCAGCAGTTACTCGGGAGGAACTAATGAAAAACTGTTTTTT. Translating it yields CASSYSGGTNEKLFF.

The CDR3 DNA sequence: TGTGCCAGCATTGCGGGGGGGAATGAGCAGTTCTTC. Translation: CASIAGGNEQFF. V usage is TRBV25-1 and J usage is TRBJ2-1; 9 positions match TRBD2. This CDR3 has 12 amino acids. The trim removed 7 bases at V and 7 bases at J, leaving 2 bases unmatched. CDR1 is MGHDK and CDR2 is SYGVNS in the germline V gene.

This clone appeared a few times. Other DNA sequences of this sample code for an identical CDR3. The rearrangement joins TRBV7-8 to TRBJ2-1; D call uncertain. Germline V gene lookup returns CDR1 SGHVS and CDR2 FQNEAQ. The CDR3 runs 11 residues. V was shortened by 3 bases and J by 7 bases, with 4 bases between the two germline ends. For the CDR3, the DNA is TGTGCCAGCAGCTTTAGAAATGAGCAGTTCTTC. Translated: CASSFRNEQFF. Full variable domain (missing parts from reference TRBV7-8 and TRBJ2-1): GAGVSQSPRYKVAKRGQDVALRCDPISGHVSLFWYQQALGQGPEFLTYFQNEAQLDKSGLPSDRFFAERPEGSVSTLKIQRTQQEDSAVYLCASSFRNEQFFGPGTRLTVL.

J is TRBJ1-1 and V is TRBV6-6; no reliable D call. Germline assignment: CDR1 MNHNY and CDR2 SVGAGI (reference sequence). The CDR3 totals 15 residues. Trimming removed 0 bases from V and 0 bases from J, with 8 bases in between. CDR3 amino acids: CASSYSTVMNTEAFF. CDR3 sequence (DNA): TGTGCCAGCAGTTACTCGACGGTTATGAACACTGAAGCTTTCTTT.

The rearrangement joins TRBV5-1 to TRBJ1-1; no clear D gene. The V gene lost 2 bases and the J gene lost 7 bases, with 9 bases spanning the gap. The germline CDR1 and CDR2 sequences are SGHRS and YFSETQ. The CDR3 contains 12 residues. The CDR3 region is CASSFAGNEAFF. CDR3 nucleotides: TGCGCCAGCAGCTTTGCGGGTAATGAAGCTTTCTTT.

The chain uses TRBV6-5 and TRBJ1-2; D gene unclear. V was shortened by 5 bases and J by 1 base, with 2 bases between the two germline ends. CDR3 length: 11 amino acids. Germline CDR1 MNHEY, CDR2 SVGAGI. CDR3 residues: CASSLNYGYTF. DNA for the CDR3: TGTGCCAGCAGTCTTAACTATGGCTACACCTTC.

CDR3 bases: TGTGCCAGTAGTAGGCCCTTAGCGGGCGCCCTCACAGATACGCAGTATTTT. Encoded protein: CASSRPLAGALTDTQYF. The chain employs TRBV19 and TRBJ2-3; 7 nucleotides align to TRBD2. Germline assignment: CDR1 LNHDA and CDR2 SQIVND (reference sequence). The CDR3 runs to 17 residues. The J segment lost 2 bases and the V segment lost 4 bases, leaving 12 bases of the junction unmatched.

The V call is TRBV6-2 or TRBV6-3, the J call TRBJ2-7, with D perhaps TRBD1 (6 bases). With 6 bases removed from V and 1 base from J, the gap between germline ends came to 16 bases. The germline CDR1 and CDR2 sequences are MNHEY and SVGEGT. This CDR3 has 15 residues. CDR3 coding DNA: TGTGCCAGCAGCGCAACTGTGGGGGCGTCCTACGAGCAGTACTTC. This codes for CASSATVGASYEQYF.

The J gene is TRBJ2-6, the V gene TRBV7-3; D gene ambiguous. This CDR3 comprises 15 residues. V was shortened by 3 bases and J by 0 bases, with 6 bases between the two germline ends. Germline assignment: CDR1 SGHTA and CDR2 FQGTGA. CDR3 DNA sequence: TGTGCCAGCAGCTTTGTTCTCTCTGGGGCCAACGTCCTGACTTTC. As protein: CASSFVLSGANVLTF.

This chain uses TRBV15 with TRBJ2-4; D assignment may be TRBD1 or TRBD2 (5 bases each). Trimming stripped 3 bases from V and 0 bases from J, with 9 bases between. The germline CDR1 and CDR2 sequences are LNHNV and YYDKDF (reference sequence). The CDR3 contains 15 residues. In nucleotides, the CDR3 is TGTGCCACCAGCAGGACCGGGACAGCCAAAAACATTCAGTACTTC. Its translation is CATSRTGTAKNIQYF. Looking up the rest from reference TRBV15 and TRBJ2-4 gives the full variable domain: DAMVIQNPRYQVTQFGKPVTLSCSQTLNHNVMYWYQQKSSQAPKLLFHYYDKDFNNEADTPDNFQSRRPNTSFCFLDIRSPGLGDTAMYLCATSRTGTAKNIQYFGAGTRLSVL.

This chain uses TRBV18 with TRBJ1-1; no clear D gene. This CDR3 contains 16 residues. Deletions cut 2 bases from V and 4 bases from J, with 17 bases between. The germline V gene has CDR1 KGHSH and CDR2 LQKENI. The CDR3, as DNA: TGTGCCAGCTCACCAGGTATAGGAAGCTTATTCACTGAAGCTTTCTTT. This sequence encodes CASSPGIGSLFTEAFF.